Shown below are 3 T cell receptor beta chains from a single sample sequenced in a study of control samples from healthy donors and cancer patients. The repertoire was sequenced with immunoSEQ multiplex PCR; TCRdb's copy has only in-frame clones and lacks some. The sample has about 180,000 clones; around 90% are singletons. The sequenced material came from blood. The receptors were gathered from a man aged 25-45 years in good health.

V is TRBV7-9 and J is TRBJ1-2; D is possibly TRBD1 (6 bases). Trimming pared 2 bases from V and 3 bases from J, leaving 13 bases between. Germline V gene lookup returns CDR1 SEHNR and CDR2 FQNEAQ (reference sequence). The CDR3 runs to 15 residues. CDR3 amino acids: CASSLNSAGDYGYTF. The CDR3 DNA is TGTGCCAGCAGCTTAAACTCGGCAGGGGACTATGGCTACACCTTC.

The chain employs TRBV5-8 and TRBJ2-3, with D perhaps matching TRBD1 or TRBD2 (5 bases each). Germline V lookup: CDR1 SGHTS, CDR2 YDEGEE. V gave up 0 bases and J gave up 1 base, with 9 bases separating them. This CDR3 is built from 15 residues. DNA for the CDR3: TGTGCCAGCAGCTTGGTTCTGGGACGCACAGATACGCAGTATTTT. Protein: CASSLVLGRTDTQYF.

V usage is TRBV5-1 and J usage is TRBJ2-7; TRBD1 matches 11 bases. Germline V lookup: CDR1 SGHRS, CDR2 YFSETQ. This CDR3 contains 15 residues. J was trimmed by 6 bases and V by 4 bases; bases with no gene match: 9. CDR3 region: CASSIRTGGGGEQYF. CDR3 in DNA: TGCGCCAGCAGCATTCGGACAGGGGGCGGAGGCGAGCAGTACTTC.